One sample yielded the 8 T cell receptor beta chains listed below, sequenced in a study of blood T cells in healthy people across ages (dated by TCRdb to the mid-2010s). Library generation was performed with 5' RACE. The sequencer listed for this sample is Illumina HiSeq 2500. A second PCR of roughly 6 to 12 cycles was run with a J-beta primer mix and a sample-barcoded 5' primer. TCRdb handled the public reads itself, with Q25 trimming in fastp and clone calling in MiXCR, and kept productive beta chains. Rows with a matching CDR3 protein are joined into one entry that keeps the most common DNA and genes. This sample is represented by 700,000 or so distinct CDR3 sequences; around a fifth of them were singletons. Less than 25% of the sample is in the top ten clones. The sample consisted of blood. The origin of the receptors is a man between 65 and 85 years old in good health.

This clonotype was observed a few times. The V and J genes are TRBV19 and TRBJ2-1; 8 bases match TRBD1. The junction had 6 bases not matched to a gene; V was cut back by 7 bases and J by 7 bases. This CDR3 has 13 amino acids. Germline V gene lookup returns CDR1 LNHDA and CDR2 SQIVND (reference sequence). CDR3 bases: TGTGCCAGTAAAGCAGGGGGCTGGAATGAGCAGTTCTTC. The encoded protein is CASKAGGWNEQFF.

This clonotype was picked up a small number of times. This chain links TRBV20-1 with TRBJ2-1, with 9 bases that match TRBD2. CDR1 and CDR2 from the germline V gene are DFQATT and SNEGSKA (reference sequence). The J segment lost 7 bases and the V segment lost 5 bases, leaving 15 bases of the junction unmatched. This CDR3 spans 16 amino acids. The CDR3 spells CSARAGGTSRGNEQFF. The CDR3 DNA is TGCAGTGCTCGCGCGGGAGGGACTAGCAGAGGGAATGAGCAGTTCTTC.

This clonotype was counted at least ten times. The gene calls are TRBV12-3 or TRBV12-4 and TRBJ2-7; possibly TRBD1 for D (5 bases). Trimming cost V 5 bases and J 7 bases, with 18 bases left between them. The length of the CDR3 is 14 residues. CDR3 nucleotide sequence: TGTGCCAGCAGTCTATACCAGGGATTCGGGGAGCAGTACTTC. It translates to CASSLYQGFGEQYF.

The J gene is TRBJ1-4, the V gene TRBV29-1, with TRBD1 matching over 10 bases. The germline V gene encodes CDR1 SQVTM and CDR2 ANQGSEA. The CDR3 runs 16 residues. Trimming removed 5 bases from V and 0 bases from J; junction bases left unmatched: 6. CDR3 sequence reads: CSVQDRGRATNEKLFF. The CDR3 nucleotides are TGCAGCGTTCAGGACAGGGGGAGAGCAACTAATGAAAAACTGTTTTTT.

This clonotype came up a few times. The chain is built from TRBV10-3 and TRBJ1-5, with TRBD1 matching over 12 bases. V trimming: 3 bases; J trimming: 4 bases; junction bases outside the gene matches: 4. The germline gives CDR1 ENHRY, CDR2 SYGVKD. The CDR3 is 16 amino acids. In DNA form, the CDR3 reads TGTGCCATCAGTGAAGGGACAGGGGGCGCAAATCAGCCCCAGCATTTT. Its translation is CAISEGTGGANQPQHF.

The chain joins TRBV6-6 to TRBJ2-3; no clear D. This CDR3 region has 14 residues. The germline V gene has CDR1 MNHNY and CDR2 SVGAGI (reference sequence). V lost 7 bases and J lost 1, with 12 bases in between. The CDR3 region has the DNA TGTGCCAGCACCAAGGGATGGGGCACAGATACGCAGTATTTT. Its protein product is CASTKGWGTDTQYF.

The chain recombines TRBV5-5 with TRBJ2-7; 10 positions agree with TRBD1. CDR3 length equals 14 residues. Germline V gives CDR1 SGHKS, CDR2 YYEKEE (reference sequence). With V trimmed by 4 bases and J by 2 bases, 3 bases remained unmatched. The CDR3 DNA is TGTGCCAGCAGCCGGGACAGGGGTGCCTACGAGCAGTACTTC. This encodes CASSRDRGAYEQYF. Variable domain in full (rest from reference TRBV5-5 and TRBJ2-7): DAGVTQSPTHLIKTRGQQVTLRCSPISGHKSVSWYQQVLGQGPQFIFQYYEKEERGRGNFPDRFSARQFPNYSSELNVNALLLGDSALYLCASSRDRGAYEQYFGPGTRLTVT.

This clonotype showed up just a few times. J is TRBJ2-2 and V is TRBV27; D is undetermined. CDR1 and CDR2 (germline): MNHEY, SMNVEV (reference sequence). The V end lost 5 bases, the J end lost 4 bases, and 8 bases lay between the germline ends. The CDR3 length is 13 residues. CDR3 nucleotide sequence: TGTGCCAGCAGTGGGTGGACCACCGGGGAGCTGTTTTTT. Translation gives CASSGWTTGELFF.